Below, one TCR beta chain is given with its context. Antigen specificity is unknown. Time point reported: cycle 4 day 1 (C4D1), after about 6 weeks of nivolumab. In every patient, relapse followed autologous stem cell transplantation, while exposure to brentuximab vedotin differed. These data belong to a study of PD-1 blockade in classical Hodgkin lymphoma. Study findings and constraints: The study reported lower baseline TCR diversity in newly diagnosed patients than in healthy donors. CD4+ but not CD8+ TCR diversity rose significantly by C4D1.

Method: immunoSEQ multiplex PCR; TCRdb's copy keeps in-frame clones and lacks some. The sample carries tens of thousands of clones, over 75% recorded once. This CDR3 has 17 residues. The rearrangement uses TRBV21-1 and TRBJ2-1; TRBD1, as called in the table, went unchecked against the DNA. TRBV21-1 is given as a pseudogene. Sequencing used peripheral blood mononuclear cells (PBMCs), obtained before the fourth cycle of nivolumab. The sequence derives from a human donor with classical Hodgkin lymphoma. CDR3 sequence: CASSKRTIRGTHNEQFF. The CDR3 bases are TGTGCCAGCAGCAAGAGAACCATCAGGGGAACACACAATGAGCAGTTCTTC.